Listed below are T cell receptor beta chains from one sample, sequenced in a study of OX40 agonist ivuxolimab in advanced cancers. Data came from immunoSEQ multiplex PCR; TCRdb stores just in-frame clones and leaves some out. Here the sample spans some 10,000 clones, 65% to 70% being singletons. Sequences were derived from CD4+ or CD8+ T cells sorted from blood, sampled in a trial of the OX40 agonist ivuxolimab. The receptor source for this set is an adult with an advanced solid tumor such as melanoma, head and neck, liver or kidney cancer. CDR3s include the opening cysteine and the closing phenylalanine or tryptophan. A D gene is named only where the DNA matches it firmly. The size of a clone is reported for some rows only, either as once, few or many, or as a class for expanded clones.

D: TRBD2; V: TRBV7-8; J: TRBJ2-1; size: few; DNA: TGTGCCAGCAGCTTGACTAGCGCCCATGAGCAGTTCTTC; CDR3: CASSLTSAHEQFF
D: .; V: TRBV7-8; J: TRBJ1-5; size: .; DNA: TGTGCCAGCAGCTTATGGGACGCCCGCAATCAGCCCCAGCATTTT; CDR3: CASSLWDARNQPQHF
D: .; V: TRBV27; J: TRBJ2-7; size: .; DNA: TGTGCCAGCAGTTTATGGCCTGGAGACTACTACGAGCAGTACTTC; CDR3: CASSLWPGDYYEQYF
D: .; V: TRBV7-8; J: TRBJ1-1; size: .; DNA: TGTGCCAGCAGCTTAGGGGCAGGGGAAGCTTTCTTT; CDR3: CASSLGAGEAFF
D: TRBD1; V: TRBV13; J: TRBJ2-5; size: .; DNA: TGTGCCAGCAGCCTGGGACAGGTCGAAGAGACCCAGTACTTC; CDR3: CASSLGQVEETQYF
D: TRBD1; V: TRBV2; J: TRBJ2-5; size: medium-sized; DNA: TGTGCCAGCGGCAGGGACAGGTTCTTAGAGACCCAGTACTTC; CDR3: CASGRDRFLETQYF
D: .; V: TRBV5-5; J: TRBJ2-7; size: .; DNA: TGTGCCAGCAGCATAAACCCCGGGGGCTTAGAGCAGTACTTC; CDR3: CASSINPGGLEQYF
D: .; V: TRBV2; J: TRBJ2-7; size: .; DNA: TGTGCCAGCAGTGAGTTGGGATACGAGCAGTACTTC; CDR3: CASSELGYEQYF
D: .; V: TRBV9; J: TRBJ2-7; size: .; DNA: TGTGCCAGCAGCCTCCGCGCGGAAATCTCCTACGAGCAGTACTTC; CDR3: CASSLRAEISYEQYF
D: .; V: TRBV30; J: TRBJ2-7; size: .; DNA: TGTGCCTGGCAGACCTCCTACGAGCAGTACTTC; CDR3: CAWQTSYEQYF
D: .; V: TRBV4-1; J: TRBJ1-1; size: .; DNA: TGCGCCAGCAGCCAAGGTTGGGGAGACAGACCTTACATGAACACTGAAGCTTTCTTT; CDR3: CASSQGWGDRPYMNTEAFF
D: TRBD1; V: TRBV25-1; J: TRBJ2-2; size: once; DNA: TGTGCCAGCAGTGGGGGGACAGGGGACACCGGGGAGCTGTTTTTT; CDR3: CASSGGTGDTGELFF
D: .; V: TRBV6-4; J: TRBJ1-2; size: .; DNA: TGTGCCAGCAGTGACCTTATGGGGGGGATGGATGGCTACACCTTC; CDR3: CASSDLMGGMDGYTF
D: TRBD1; V: TRBV30; J: TRBJ1-1; size: .; DNA: TGTGCCTGGACAACCCCGGGACAGGGGGCCGGCAAAAACACTGAAGCTTTCTTT; CDR3: CAWTTPGQGAGKNTEAFF
D: TRBD1; V: TRBV28; J: TRBJ2-3; size: .; DNA: TGTGCCAGCAGGATCCGACAGGGACCCACAGATACGCAGTATTTT; CDR3: CASRIRQGPTDTQYF
D: TRBD1; V: TRBV5-4; J: TRBJ2-3; size: .; DNA: TGTGCCAGCAGCTCCGGGACAGGGAGGCCAGATACGCAGTATTTT; CDR3: CASSSGTGRPDTQYF
D: TRBD2; V: TRBV4-2; J: TRBJ2-2; size: .; DNA: TGTGCCAGCAGCTTGCCTAGCGGGAGCTACACCGGGGAGCTGTTTTTT; CDR3: CASSLPSGSYTGELFF
D: TRBD1; V: TRBV27; J: TRBJ2-2; size: .; DNA: TGTGCCTCATCGACAGGGGAGGCCGGGGAGCTGTTTTTT; CDR3: CASSTGEAGELFF
D: .; V: TRBV13; J: TRBJ1-3; size: .; DNA: TGTGCCAGCAGCTTGGAGGGGAGCTCTGGAAACACCATATATTTT; CDR3: CASSLEGSSGNTIYF
D: .; V: TRBV5-4; J: TRBJ2-5; size: .; DNA: TGTGCCAGCAGGTGGGACTTACAAGAGACCCAGTACTTC; CDR3: CASRWDLQETQYF
D: TRBD1; V: TRBV19; J: TRBJ1-6; size: .; DNA: TGTGCCAGTAGTAACGGGGACAGGGGCGTTTCACCCCTCCACTTT; CDR3: CASSNGDRGVSPLHF
D: TRBD2; V: TRBV7-9; J: TRBJ2-5; size: .; DNA: TGTGCCAGCAGCCCCCCTAGCGGAATCAACCAAGAGACCCAGTACTTC; CDR3: CASSPPSGINQETQYF
D: .; V: TRBV13; J: TRBJ2-7; size: .; DNA: TGTGCCAGCAGCCAGGACGGGGGCTCCTACGAGCAGTACTTC; CDR3: CASSQDGGSYEQYF
D: TRBD2; V: TRBV6-4; J: TRBJ2-3; size: once; DNA: TGTGCCAGCAGTCCCGGGAGGGACCCAGATACGCAGTATTTT; CDR3: CASSPGRDPDTQYF
D: TRBD1; V: TRBV6-5; J: TRBJ1-4; size: few; DNA: TGTGCCAGCATGACAGGGGGAGGTAATGAAAAACTGTTTTTT; CDR3: CASMTGGGNEKLFF
D: TRBD2; V: TRBV6-1; J: TRBJ2-7; size: medium-sized; DNA: TGTGCCAGCAGTGAACTAGCGGGAGAAATCCACGAGCAGTACTTC; CDR3: CASSELAGEIHEQYF
D: TRBD2; V: TRBV6-1; J: TRBJ2-3; size: .; DNA: TGTGCCAGCAGTGACTCGCGGGAGCCAGATACGCAGTATTTT; CDR3: CASSDSREPDTQYF
D: TRBD1; V: TRBV6-7; J: TRBJ2-7; size: .; DNA: TGTGCCAGCAGTTACTTGGGGACAGGGGTCGAGCAGTACTTC; CDR3: CASSYLGTGVEQYF
D: .; V: TRBV13; J: TRBJ1-2; size: .; DNA: TGTGCCAGCAGCCATGAAGGAAGCATAGTCTATGGCTACACCTTC; CDR3: CASSHEGSIVYGYTF
D: .; V: TRBV27; J: TRBJ2-5; size: many; DNA: TGTGCCAGCAGTTTAAGGGCAGGCAGGATACAAGAGACCCAGTACTTC; CDR3: CASSLRAGRIQETQYF
D: .; V: TRBV15; J: TRBJ1-3; size: .; DNA: TGTGCCACCCGACCAACAGGGACTGGAAACACCATATATTTT; CDR3: CATRPTGTGNTIYF
D: .; V: TRBV4-1; J: TRBJ1-2; size: .; DNA: TGCGCCAGCAGCCAAGGCGAAAGGGACTATGTCTATGGCTACACCTTC; CDR3: CASSQGERDYVYGYTF
D: .; V: TRBV4-2; J: TRBJ1-3; size: few; DNA: TGTGCCAGCAGCCCCGGGTCGGCCGGGCGGAGAGGAAACACCATATATTTT; CDR3: CASSPGSAGRRGNTIYF
D: .; V: TRBV7-2; J: TRBJ2-3; size: .; DNA: TGTGCCAGCAGCTTAGGGCCCAACACAGATACGCAGTATTTT; CDR3: CASSLGPNTDTQYF
D: .; V: TRBV15; J: TRBJ2-1; size: few; DNA: TGTGCCACCAGGACCAGAGAGTGGGGTGAGCAGTTCTTC; CDR3: CATRTREWGEQFF
D: .; V: TRBV9; J: TRBJ1-1; size: .; DNA: TGTGCCAGCAGCGTAGATGGCCTCGGAAACACTGAAGCTTTCTTT; CDR3: CASSVDGLGNTEAFF
D: .; V: TRBV7-9; J: TRBJ2-2; size: few; DNA: TGTGCCAGCAGCGGGACTGCTGGGGAGCTGTTTTTT; CDR3: CASSGTAGELFF
D: .; V: TRBV7-9; J: TRBJ2-5; size: few; DNA: TGTGCCAGCAGCTTAACCATCCACAGGGTTGAGGAGACCCAGTACTTC; CDR3: CASSLTIHRVEETQYF